The rows below give T cell receptor beta chains drawn from one sample of a study of beta chain features in type 1 diabetes. TCRdb keeps only in-frame clones here, not all; method: immunoSEQ multiplex PCR. This table holds 130,000 or so clones, about 9.2% found once. The sequenced material came from central memory CD4+ T cells from blood. These receptors were collected from a man aged 18 to 29 in good health. CDR3s include the opening cysteine and the closing phenylalanine or tryptophan. Each record gives: clone size, D gene, J gene, V gene, CDR3 protein. A D gene is named only where the DNA matches it firmly. Clone sizes are given selectively: once, few, many, or a class where the clone is expanded.

.	TRBD2	TRBJ2-1	TRBV4-2	CASSQVSGGAGNEQFF
.	.	TRBJ2-3	TRBV5-4	CASSLQLADTQYF
.	TRBD2	TRBJ2-7	TRBV7-2	CASSQTSIEQYF
few	.	TRBJ1-2	TRBV7-9	CAPGPESFYGYTF
.	TRBD1	TRBJ2-3	TRBV4-2	CASSQEGSHRGSDTQYF
few	.	TRBJ2-3	TRBV7-3	CASSLANTDTQYF
few	TRBD1	TRBJ1-5	TRBV5-8	CASSFSESDRGKTNQPQHF
few	.	TRBJ2-5	TRBV7-9	CASSLRLPGSQYF
.	TRBD1	TRBJ1-2	TRBV19	CASSRRGQGDYGYTF
few	.	TRBJ2-3	TRBV7-2	CASSLPAGYSTDTQYF
.	.	TRBJ2-2	TRBV19	CASSLETGFSTGELFF
many	.	TRBJ1-1	TRBV29-1	CSGYRVGTEAFF
few	TRBD1	TRBJ2-7	TRBV6-5	CASSYSGTGNYEQYF
.	.	TRBJ2-1	TRBV19	CAQKGLQETYNEQFF
few	.	TRBJ2-3	TRBV6-6	CASSYPGADTQYF
.	.	TRBJ2-5	TRBV5-4	CASSQLGAQETQYF
few	TRBD1	TRBJ1-2	TRBV6-1	CASSVTGGRNYGYTF
few	TRBD1	TRBJ1-2	TRBV7-9	CASSPLTGNYGYTF
.	.	TRBJ1-1	TRBV6-6	CASHRNTEAFF
few	TRBD2	TRBJ2-1	TRBV7-9	CASSQSGGTDNEQFF
.	.	TRBJ1-1	TRBV29-1	CSVEGGGRTEAFF
few	TRBD1	TRBJ1-5	TRBV2	CASSIKQGTQPQHF
.	TRBD2	TRBJ2-1	TRBV28	CASSRGGLYNEQFF
few	TRBD1	TRBJ1-4	TRBV5-1	CASSEYRGTNEKLFF
few	.	TRBJ2-1	TRBV7-8	CASSLGTVMEEQFF
few	.	TRBJ1-2	TRBV5-1	CASSLQGMDGYTF
few	.	TRBJ2-3	TRBV7-3	CASSLQAGADTQYF
few	TRBD2	TRBJ2-1	TRBV11-2	CASSPRTSGASDKFF
few	.	TRBJ2-2	TRBV19	CASSLDSPRELFF
.	TRBD2	TRBJ2-5	TRBV29-1	CSVQERGSLGPQYF
.	TRBD1	TRBJ1-2	TRBV5-1	CASSSGGGSGYTF
.	TRBD1	TRBJ2-5	TRBV18	CASSPTQGYQETQYF
many	TRBD1	TRBJ1-1	TRBV23-1	CASSHPTGDFTEAFF
few	.	TRBJ2-1	TRBV5-6	CASTTTAYNEQFF
.	TRBD2	TRBJ2-3	TRBV5-1	CASSLRTSGSTDTQYF
few	TRBD1	TRBJ1-4	TRBV25-1	CASTTGVWGEKLFF
few	TRBD1	TRBJ1-6	TRBV5-5	CASSQGQGDSPLHF
.	TRBD1	TRBJ2-1	TRBV6-1	CASSEVGTGVHEQFF
.	.	TRBJ1-5	TRBV5-1	CASSLRLNQPQHF
few	TRBD2	TRBJ2-3	TRBV5-4	CASRLAGASTDTQYF
few	.	TRBJ1-1	TRBV18	CASSQAVAVNTEAFF
.	TRBD1	TRBJ1-2	TRBV4-1	CASSRVPGQGTDGYTF
.	TRBD2	TRBJ2-3	TRBV28	CASRAGGLDTQYF
.	TRBD1	TRBJ2-1	TRBV6-5	CASSLDRVNEQFF
few	TRBD2	TRBJ2-2	TRBV5-1	CASSFLAGGPGELFF
.	TRBD1	TRBJ2-7	TRBV5-1	CASSPSQGPKYF
.	TRBD2	TRBJ2-7	TRBV18	CASSSPFGTRRHEQYF
few	.	TRBJ2-7	TRBV6-4	CASSGGAYEQYF
.	.	TRBJ1-6	TRBV28	CASRATAGNNSPLHF
few	TRBD1	TRBJ2-5	TRBV5-1	CASSFGQGGETQYF
few	.	TRBJ2-1	TRBV7-2	CASSLRRGGYNEQFF
few	TRBD1	TRBJ1-2	TRBV7-2	CASSLDRGGDGYTF
.	.	TRBJ2-3	TRBV21-1	CASSAKAGAWADTQYF
.	TRBD1	TRBJ1-5	TRBV2	CASSAGQGFGQPQHF